The source of this T cell receptor (beta chain) is a study of blood T cell repertoires in COVID-19. Study information: The samples span acute and convalescent COVID-19 from the United States, Italy and Spain. The cDNA or gDNA used as material had been derived from T cells, B-cell-depleted T cells, or PBMCs.

In the original processing: Amplification of reference gene primers provided the estimated nucleated cell counts. The repertoire was sequenced with immunoSEQ multiplex PCR; TCRdb's copy has only in-frame clones and lacks some. V, J and clone size derive from that table, while D and trimming were established from the DNA sequence. The sample lists under 250,000 clones, approximately 84% occurring once. The source of this sequence is a man aged 45 to 65 with acute or convalescent COVID-19. Sequencing used peripheral blood.

CDR3 region: CAWAEGALETQYF. The CDR3 DNA reads TGTGCCTGGGCGGAGGGGGCTTTAGAGACCCAGTACTTC. The genes are TRBV30 and TRBJ2-5; D possibly corresponds to TRBD1 (7 bases). The CDR3 covers 13 residues. Deletions cut 5 bases from V and 4 bases from J, with 14 bases between. Germline lookup yields CDR1 GTSNPN and CDR2 SVGIG (reference sequence).